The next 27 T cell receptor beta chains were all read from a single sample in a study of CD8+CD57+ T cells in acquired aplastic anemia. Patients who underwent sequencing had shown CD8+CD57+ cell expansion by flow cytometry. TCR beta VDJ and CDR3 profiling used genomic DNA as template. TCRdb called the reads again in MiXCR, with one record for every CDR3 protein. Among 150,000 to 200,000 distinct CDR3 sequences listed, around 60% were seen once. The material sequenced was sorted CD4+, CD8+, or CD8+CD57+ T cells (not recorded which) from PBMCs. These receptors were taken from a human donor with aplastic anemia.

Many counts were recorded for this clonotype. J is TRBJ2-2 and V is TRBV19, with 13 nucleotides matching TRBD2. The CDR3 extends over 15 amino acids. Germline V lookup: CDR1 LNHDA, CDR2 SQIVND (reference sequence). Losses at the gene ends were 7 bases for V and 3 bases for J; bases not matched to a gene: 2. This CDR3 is CASIGTSGDTGELFF. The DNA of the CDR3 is TGTGCCAGTATTGGGACTAGCGGGGACACCGGGGAGCTGTTTTTT.

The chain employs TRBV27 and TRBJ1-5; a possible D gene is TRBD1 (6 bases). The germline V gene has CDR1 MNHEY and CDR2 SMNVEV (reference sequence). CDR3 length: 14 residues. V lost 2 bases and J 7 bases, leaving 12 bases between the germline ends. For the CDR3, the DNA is TGTGCCAGCAGTTTACAGGGGACGCGGCAGCCCCAGCATTTT. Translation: CASSLQGTRQPQHF.

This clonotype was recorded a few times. The CDR3 loop reads CAISVEGNYGYTF. In DNA form, the CDR3 reads TGTGCCATCAGTGTTGAGGGGAACTATGGCTACACCTTC. The gene calls are TRBV10-3 and TRBJ1-2, with D perhaps matching TRBD1 (5 bases). The V and J ends lost 4 bases and 2 bases respectively, with 8 bases between them. From germline, CDR1 is ENHRY and CDR2 SYGVKD. The CDR3 runs 13 residues.

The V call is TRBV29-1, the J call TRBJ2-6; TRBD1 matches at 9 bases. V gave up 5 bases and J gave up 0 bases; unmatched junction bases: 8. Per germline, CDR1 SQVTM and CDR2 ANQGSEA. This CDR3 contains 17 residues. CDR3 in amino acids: CSVRWGGQGSGANVLTF. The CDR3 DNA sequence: TGCAGCGTTCGCTGGGGGGGACAGGGCTCTGGGGCCAACGTCCTGACTTTC.

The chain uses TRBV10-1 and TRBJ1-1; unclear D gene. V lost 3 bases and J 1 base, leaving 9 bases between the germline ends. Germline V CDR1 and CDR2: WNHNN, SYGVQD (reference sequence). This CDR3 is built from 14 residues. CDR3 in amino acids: CASSERLRNTEAFF. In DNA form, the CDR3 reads TGCGCCAGCAGTGAAAGGCTGAGGAACACTGAAGCTTTCTTT.

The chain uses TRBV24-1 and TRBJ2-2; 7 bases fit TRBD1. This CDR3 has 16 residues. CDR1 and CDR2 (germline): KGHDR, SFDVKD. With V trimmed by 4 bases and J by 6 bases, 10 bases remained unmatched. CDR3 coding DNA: TGTGCCACCAGTGAAACGTCAGGGGGTAGCTCCGGGGAGCTGTTTTTT. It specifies CATSETSGGSSGELFF.

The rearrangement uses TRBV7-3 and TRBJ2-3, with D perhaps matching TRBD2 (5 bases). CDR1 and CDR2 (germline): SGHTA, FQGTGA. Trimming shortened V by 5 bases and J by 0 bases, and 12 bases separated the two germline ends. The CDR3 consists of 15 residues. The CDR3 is CASSPTILSTDTQYF. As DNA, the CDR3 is TGTGCCAGCAGCCCGACTATTCTTAGCACAGATACGCAGTATTTT. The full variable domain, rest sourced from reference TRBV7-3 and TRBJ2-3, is GAGVSQTPSNKVTEKGKYVELRCDPISGHTALYWYRQSLGQGPEFLIYFQGTGAADDSGLPNDRFFAVRPEGSVSTLKIQRTERGDSAVYLCASSPTILSTDTQYFGPGTRLTVL.

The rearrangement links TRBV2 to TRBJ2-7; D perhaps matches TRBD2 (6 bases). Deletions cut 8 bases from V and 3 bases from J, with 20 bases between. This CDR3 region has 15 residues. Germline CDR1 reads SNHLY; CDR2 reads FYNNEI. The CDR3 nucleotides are TGTGCCAGCGATCGGAGGGGAGAAGACGACTACGAGCAGTACTTC. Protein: CASDRRGEDDYEQYF.

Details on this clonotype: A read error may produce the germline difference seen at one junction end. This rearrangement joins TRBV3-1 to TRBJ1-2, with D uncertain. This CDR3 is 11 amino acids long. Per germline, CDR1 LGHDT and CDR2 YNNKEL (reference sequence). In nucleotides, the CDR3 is TGTGCCAGCAGCCAAGTTTCCACTATCAACTTC. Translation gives CASSQVSTINF.

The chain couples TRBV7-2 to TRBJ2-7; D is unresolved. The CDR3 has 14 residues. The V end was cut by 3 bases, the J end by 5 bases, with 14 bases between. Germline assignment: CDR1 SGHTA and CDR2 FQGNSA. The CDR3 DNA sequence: TGTGCCAGCAGCTTGCGTCTTCTGGGCGACGAGCAGTACTTC. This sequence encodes CASSLRLLGDEQYF.

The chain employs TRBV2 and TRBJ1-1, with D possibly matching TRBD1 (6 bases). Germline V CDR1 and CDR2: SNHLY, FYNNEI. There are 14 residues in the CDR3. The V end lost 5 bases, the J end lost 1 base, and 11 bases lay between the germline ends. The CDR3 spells CASSTGWTNTEAFF. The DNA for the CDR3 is TGTGCCAGCAGTACAGGGTGGACGAACACTGAAGCTTTCTTT. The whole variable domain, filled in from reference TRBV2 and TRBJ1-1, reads EPEVTQTPSHQVTQMGQEVILRCVPISNHLYFYWYRQILGQKVEFLVSFYNNEISEKSEIFDDQFSVERPDGSNFTLKIRSTKLEDSAMYFCASSTGWTNTEAFFGQGTRLTVV.

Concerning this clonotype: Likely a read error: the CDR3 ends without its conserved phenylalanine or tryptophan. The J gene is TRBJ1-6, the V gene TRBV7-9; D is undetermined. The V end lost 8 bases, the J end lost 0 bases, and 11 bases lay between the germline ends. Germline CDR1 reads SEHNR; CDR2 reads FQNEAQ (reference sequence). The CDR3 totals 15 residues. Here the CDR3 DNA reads TGTGCCAGCTTAACAGATAGCTCCTATAATTCACCCCTCCACTCT. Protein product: CASLTDSSYNSPLHS.

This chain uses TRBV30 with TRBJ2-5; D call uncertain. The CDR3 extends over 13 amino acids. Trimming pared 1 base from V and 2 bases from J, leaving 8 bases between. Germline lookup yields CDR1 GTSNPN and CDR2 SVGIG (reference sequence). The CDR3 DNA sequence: TGTGCCTGGAGTGACGGGTGGCAAGAGACCCAGTACTTC. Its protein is CAWSDGWQETQYF.

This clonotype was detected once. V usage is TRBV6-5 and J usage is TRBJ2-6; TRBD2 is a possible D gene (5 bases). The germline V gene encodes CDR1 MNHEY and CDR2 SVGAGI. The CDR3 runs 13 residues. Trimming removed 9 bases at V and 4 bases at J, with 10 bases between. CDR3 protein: CASAGTGANVLTF. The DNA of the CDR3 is TGTGCCAGTGCGGGTACAGGGGCCAACGTCCTGACTTTC.

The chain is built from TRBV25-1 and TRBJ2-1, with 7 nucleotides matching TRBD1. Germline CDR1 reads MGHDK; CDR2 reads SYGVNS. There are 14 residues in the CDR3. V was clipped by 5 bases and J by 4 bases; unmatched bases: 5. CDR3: CASSRGTAYNEQFF. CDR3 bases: TGTGCCAGCAGTCGTGGGACAGCGTACAATGAGCAGTTCTTC.

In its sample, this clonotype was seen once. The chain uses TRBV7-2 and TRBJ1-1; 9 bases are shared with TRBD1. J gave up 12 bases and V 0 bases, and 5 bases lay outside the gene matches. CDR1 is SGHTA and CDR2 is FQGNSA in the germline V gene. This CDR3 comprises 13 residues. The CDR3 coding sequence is TGTGCCAGCAGCTTAGCTGGCGGACAGGGGACTTTCTTT. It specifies CASSLAGGQGTFF. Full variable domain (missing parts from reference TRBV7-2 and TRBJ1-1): GAGVSQSPSNKVTEKGKDVELRCDPISGHTALYWYRQSLGQGLEFLIYFQGNSAPDKSGLPSDRFSAERTGGSVSTLTIQRTQQEDSAVYLCASSLAGGQGTFFGQGTRLTVV.

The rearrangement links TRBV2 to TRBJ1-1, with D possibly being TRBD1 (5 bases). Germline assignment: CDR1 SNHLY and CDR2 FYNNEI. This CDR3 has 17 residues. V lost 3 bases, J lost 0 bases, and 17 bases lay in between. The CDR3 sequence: CASSDSRARGVNTEAFF. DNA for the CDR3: TGTGCCAGCAGTGACAGCAGGGCCCGAGGGGTGAACACTGAAGCTTTCTTT.

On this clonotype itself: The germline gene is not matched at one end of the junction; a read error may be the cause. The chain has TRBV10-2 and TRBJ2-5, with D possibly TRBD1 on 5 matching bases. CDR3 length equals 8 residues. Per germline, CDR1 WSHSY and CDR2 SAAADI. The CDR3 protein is CAISEGDF. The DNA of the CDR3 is TGCGCCATCAGTGAAGGGGACTTC.

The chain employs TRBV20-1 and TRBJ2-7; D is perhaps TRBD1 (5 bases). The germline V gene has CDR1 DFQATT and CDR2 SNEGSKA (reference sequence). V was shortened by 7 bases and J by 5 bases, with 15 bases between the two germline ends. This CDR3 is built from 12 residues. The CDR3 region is CSGTQGWDEQYF. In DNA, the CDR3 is TGCAGTGGAACGCAGGGTTGGGACGAGCAGTACTTC.

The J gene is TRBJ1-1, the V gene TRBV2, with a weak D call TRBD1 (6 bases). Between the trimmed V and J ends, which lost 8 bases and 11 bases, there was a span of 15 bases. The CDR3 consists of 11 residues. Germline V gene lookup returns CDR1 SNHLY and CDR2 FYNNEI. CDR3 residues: CASHNREEAFF. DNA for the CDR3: TGTGCCAGCCACAACAGGGAAGAGGCTTTCTTT.

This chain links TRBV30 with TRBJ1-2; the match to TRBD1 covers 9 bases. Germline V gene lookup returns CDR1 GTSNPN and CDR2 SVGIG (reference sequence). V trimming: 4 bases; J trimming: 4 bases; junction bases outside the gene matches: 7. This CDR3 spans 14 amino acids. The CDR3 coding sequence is TGTGCCTGGATACCCGGGACAGGGATCTATGGCTACACCTTC. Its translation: CAWIPGTGIYGYTF. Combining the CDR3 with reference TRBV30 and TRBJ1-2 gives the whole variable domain SQTIHQWPATLVQPVGSPLSLECTVEGTSNPNLYWYRQAAGRGLQLLFYSVGIGQISSEVPQNLSASRPQDRQFILSSKKLLLSDSGFYLCAWIPGTGIYGYTFGSGTRLTVV.

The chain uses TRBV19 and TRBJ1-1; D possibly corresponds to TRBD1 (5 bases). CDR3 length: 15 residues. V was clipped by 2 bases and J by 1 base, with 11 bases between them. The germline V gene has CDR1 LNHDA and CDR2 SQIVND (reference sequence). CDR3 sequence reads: CASSISGTANTEAFF. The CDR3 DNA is TGTGCCAGTAGTATATCTGGGACGGCGAACACTGAAGCTTTCTTT.

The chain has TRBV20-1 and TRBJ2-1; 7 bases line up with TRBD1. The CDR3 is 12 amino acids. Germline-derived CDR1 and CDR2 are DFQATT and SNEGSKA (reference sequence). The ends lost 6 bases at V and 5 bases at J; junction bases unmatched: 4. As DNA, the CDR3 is TGCAGTGCCCCGGACAGGAACAATGAGCAGTTCTTC. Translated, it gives CSAPDRNNEQFF.

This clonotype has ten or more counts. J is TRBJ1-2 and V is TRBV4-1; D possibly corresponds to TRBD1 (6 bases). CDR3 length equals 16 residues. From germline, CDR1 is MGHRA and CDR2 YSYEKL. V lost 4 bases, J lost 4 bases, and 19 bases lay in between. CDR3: CASSPGERGGLYGYTF. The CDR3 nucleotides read TGCGCCAGCAGCCCAGGGGAGAGGGGGGGGCTCTATGGCTACACCTTC.

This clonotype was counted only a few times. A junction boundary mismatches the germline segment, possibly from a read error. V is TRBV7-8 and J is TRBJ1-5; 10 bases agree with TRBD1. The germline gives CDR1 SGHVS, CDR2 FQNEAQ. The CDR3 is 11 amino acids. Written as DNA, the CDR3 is TGTGCCAGCAGCTTAAGGGACAGGGGAAATTTT. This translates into CASSLRDRGNF.

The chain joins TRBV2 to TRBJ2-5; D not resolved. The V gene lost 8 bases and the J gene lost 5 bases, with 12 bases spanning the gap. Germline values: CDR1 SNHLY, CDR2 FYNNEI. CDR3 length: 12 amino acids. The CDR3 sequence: CASQTESETQYF. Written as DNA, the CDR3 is TGTGCCAGCCAAACAGAATCCGAGACCCAGTACTTC.

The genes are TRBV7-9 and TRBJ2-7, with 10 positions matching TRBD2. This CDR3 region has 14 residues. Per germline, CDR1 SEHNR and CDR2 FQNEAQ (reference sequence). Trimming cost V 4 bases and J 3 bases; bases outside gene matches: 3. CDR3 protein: CASSYSGGHYEQYF. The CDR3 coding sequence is TGTGCCAGCAGCTATAGCGGGGGGCACTACGAGCAGTACTTC.